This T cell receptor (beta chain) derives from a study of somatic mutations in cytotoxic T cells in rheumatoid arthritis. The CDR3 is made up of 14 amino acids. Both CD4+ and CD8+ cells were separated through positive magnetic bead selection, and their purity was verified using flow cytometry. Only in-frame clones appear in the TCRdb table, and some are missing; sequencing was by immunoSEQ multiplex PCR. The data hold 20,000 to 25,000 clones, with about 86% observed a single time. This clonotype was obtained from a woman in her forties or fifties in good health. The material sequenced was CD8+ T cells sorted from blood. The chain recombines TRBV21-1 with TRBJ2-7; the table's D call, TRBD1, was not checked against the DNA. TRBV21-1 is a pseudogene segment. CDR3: CASSDRQAPGEQYF. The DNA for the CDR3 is TGTGCCAGCAGCGACCGACAGGCCCCTGGGGAGCAGTACTTC.